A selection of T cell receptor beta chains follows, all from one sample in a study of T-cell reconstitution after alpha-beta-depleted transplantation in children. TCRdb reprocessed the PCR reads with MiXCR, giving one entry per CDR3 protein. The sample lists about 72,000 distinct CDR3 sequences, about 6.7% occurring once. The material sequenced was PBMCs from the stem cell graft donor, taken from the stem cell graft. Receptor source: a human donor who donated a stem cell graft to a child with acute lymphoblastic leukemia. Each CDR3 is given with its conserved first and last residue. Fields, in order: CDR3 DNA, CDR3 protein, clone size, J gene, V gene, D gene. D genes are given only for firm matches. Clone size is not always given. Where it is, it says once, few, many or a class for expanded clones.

CDR3 DNA: TGCAGTGCCGACCGGGCCCATACCCACGAGCAGTACTTC
CDR3 protein: CSADRAHTHEQYF
clone size: few
J gene: TRBJ2-7
V gene: TRBV20-1
D gene: NA

CDR3 DNA: TGTGCCAGCAGCTCGCAGCGGTGGGCGGGGTCGGTCTTC
CDR3 protein: CASSSQRWAGSVF
clone size: NA
J gene: TRBJ2-1
V gene: TRBV7-2
D gene: NA

CDR3 DNA: TGTGCCATCAGGGCCACAGATACGCAGTATTTT
CDR3 protein: CAIRATDTQYF
clone size: many
J gene: TRBJ2-3
V gene: TRBV10-3
D gene: NA

CDR3 DNA: TGCAGTGCGAGACTAGCGGGGGGGCATGGAGATACGCAGTATTTT
CDR3 protein: CSARLAGGHGDTQYF
clone size: many
J gene: TRBJ2-3
V gene: TRBV20-1
D gene: TRBD2

CDR3 DNA: TGCGCCAGCAGTAGGACAGCACAAGAGACCCAGTACTTC
CDR3 protein: CASSRTAQETQYF
clone size: NA
J gene: TRBJ2-5
V gene: TRBV5-1
D gene: NA

CDR3 DNA: TGTGCCAGCAGTTTACTTGCCGACAGGGGGCACATTCAGTACTTC
CDR3 protein: CASSLLADRGHIQYF
clone size: NA
J gene: TRBJ2-4
V gene: TRBV12-3/TRBV12-4
D gene: TRBD1

CDR3 DNA: TGTGCCAGCAGAACTGGCGCGTTCGAGGGGAATGAGCAGTTCTTC
CDR3 protein: CASRTGAFEGNEQFF
clone size: NA
J gene: TRBJ2-1
V gene: TRBV2
D gene: NA

CDR3 DNA: TGTGCCAGCAGCCTCGGGACAGGAGCTGAAGCTTTCTTT
CDR3 protein: CASSLGTGAEAFF
clone size: once
J gene: TRBJ1-1
V gene: TRBV5-6
D gene: TRBD1

CDR3 DNA: TGTGCCAGCAGCCGCGACAGGACGGCTGGCTACACCTTC
CDR3 protein: CASSRDRTAGYTF
clone size: NA
J gene: TRBJ1-2
V gene: TRBV6-5
D gene: NA

CDR3 DNA: TGTGCCAGCAGCTTACAGGGGGCCCAGGGATCCGATTACGAGCAGTACTTC
CDR3 protein: CASSLQGAQGSDYEQYF
clone size: many
J gene: TRBJ2-7
V gene: TRBV13
D gene: TRBD1

CDR3 DNA: TGCGCCAGCAGCTCCAACAGGATAGATAACTATGGCTACACCTTC
CDR3 protein: CASSSNRIDNYGYTF
clone size: NA
J gene: TRBJ1-2
V gene: TRBV5-1
D gene: NA

CDR3 DNA: TGCAGCGTTGAAATACAGAGAAACACTGAAGCTTTCTTT
CDR3 protein: CSVEIQRNTEAFF
clone size: medium-sized
J gene: TRBJ1-1
V gene: TRBV29-1
D gene: NA

CDR3 DNA: TGCGCCAGCAGGGGGTTGGGGGCCAATTCACCCCTCCACTTT
CDR3 protein: CASRGLGANSPLHF
clone size: many
J gene: TRBJ1-6
V gene: TRBV4-3
D gene: NA

CDR3 DNA: TGCAGCGTTGGCCAGCTCTACAATGAGCAGTTCTTC
CDR3 protein: CSVGQLYNEQFF
clone size: many
J gene: TRBJ2-1
V gene: TRBV29-1
D gene: NA

CDR3 DNA: TGTGCCAGCAGTTACTACGAGCAGTACTTC
CDR3 protein: CASSYYEQYF
clone size: many
J gene: TRBJ2-7
V gene: TRBV27
D gene: NA

CDR3 DNA: TGTGCCAGCAGTTTTGGGACAGGGTTCACCGGGGAGCTGTTTTTT
CDR3 protein: CASSFGTGFTGELFF
clone size: NA
J gene: TRBJ2-2
V gene: TRBV27
D gene: TRBD1

CDR3 DNA: TGTGCCAGCAGGCCCCTACCGGGCTCCGAAGCTTTCTTT
CDR3 protein: CASRPLPGSEAFF
clone size: many
J gene: TRBJ1-1
V gene: TRBV7-2
D gene: NA

CDR3 DNA: TGTGCCAGCAGCTTAGGCCCCTCCAGCGGGAGGAATGAGCAGTTCTTC
CDR3 protein: CASSLGPSSGRNEQFF
clone size: many
J gene: TRBJ2-1
V gene: TRBV7-2
D gene: TRBD2

CDR3 DNA: TGTGCCAGCAGCAATTCCCCGAACACTGAAGCTTTCTTT
CDR3 protein: CASSNSPNTEAFF
clone size: few
J gene: TRBJ1-1
V gene: TRBV7-3
D gene: NA

CDR3 DNA: TGTGCCAGCAGTTTGTCCGCGACAGGGGGCAACGAGCAGTACTTC
CDR3 protein: CASSLSATGGNEQYF
clone size: NA
J gene: TRBJ2-7
V gene: TRBV12-3/TRBV12-4
D gene: TRBD1

CDR3 DNA: TGTGCCAGCAGTGTTAAAGGATTAGGGTTAGAGACCCAGTACTTC
CDR3 protein: CASSVKGLGLETQYF
clone size: NA
J gene: TRBJ2-5
V gene: TRBV2
D gene: NA

CDR3 DNA: TGTGCCAGCAGCGACAAAGGTCCGCGGGAGCTGTTTTTT
CDR3 protein: CASSDKGPRELFF
clone size: many
J gene: TRBJ2-2
V gene: TRBV5-4
D gene: NA

CDR3 DNA: TGTGCCAGCAGTTTTAGAGAAGGGGGGACGGAAAAAAACATTCAGTACTTC
CDR3 protein: CASSFREGGTEKNIQYF
clone size: many
J gene: TRBJ2-4
V gene: TRBV27
D gene: NA

CDR3 DNA: TGTGCCAGCAGCTTGGACAGGGAATACGAGCAGTACTTC
CDR3 protein: CASSLDREYEQYF
clone size: many
J gene: TRBJ2-7
V gene: TRBV5-6
D gene: NA

CDR3 DNA: TGTGCCAGCAGTTTTAGCTCGGGGACTCGAGATTACGAGCAGTACTTC
CDR3 protein: CASSFSSGTRDYEQYF
clone size: many
J gene: TRBJ2-7
V gene: TRBV27
D gene: NA

CDR3 DNA: TGTGCCAGCAGCTCCGGGGTGACCGGGGAGCTGTTTTTT
CDR3 protein: CASSSGVTGELFF
clone size: NA
J gene: TRBJ2-2
V gene: TRBV5-1
D gene: NA

CDR3 DNA: TGTGCCAGTAGTCTACATCTAATCACGGACAGCGCAAATCAGCCCCAGCATTTT
CDR3 protein: CASSLHLITDSANQPQHF
clone size: few
J gene: TRBJ1-5
V gene: TRBV19
D gene: NA

CDR3 DNA: TGTGCCAGCAGCTTGGACGGGACAGCTCGTAATGAGCAGTTCTTC
CDR3 protein: CASSLDGTARNEQFF
clone size: few
J gene: TRBJ2-1
V gene: TRBV5-5
D gene: TRBD1

CDR3 DNA: TGTGCCAGCAGTGGGGTAGGACCCTTAAACTACGAGCAGTACTTC
CDR3 protein: CASSGVGPLNYEQYF
clone size: many
J gene: TRBJ2-7
V gene: TRBV27
D gene: NA

CDR3 DNA: TGTGCCAGCAGTATCGGGGCGCAGGGTGGCTACACCTTC
CDR3 protein: CASSIGAQGGYTF
clone size: NA
J gene: TRBJ1-2
V gene: TRBV27
D gene: NA

CDR3 DNA: TGTGCCAGCAGTCCCAGGGGGCGCGGGAACACTGAAGCTTTCTTT
CDR3 protein: CASSPRGRGNTEAFF
clone size: many
J gene: TRBJ1-1
V gene: TRBV6-1
D gene: TRBD1

CDR3 DNA: TGTGCCAGCAGTGACAGGACAGGGGGCGGGAATGAGCAGTTCTTC
CDR3 protein: CASSDRTGGGNEQFF
clone size: few
J gene: TRBJ2-1
V gene: TRBV6-1
D gene: TRBD1

CDR3 DNA: TGTGCCGTGAAGTCCAAGATGAACACTGAAGCTTTCTTT
CDR3 protein: CAVKSKMNTEAFF
clone size: NA
J gene: TRBJ1-1
V gene: TRBV24-1
D gene: NA

CDR3 DNA: TGCAGCGTTCAGGACAGAATAAATGAAAAACTGTTTTTT
CDR3 protein: CSVQDRINEKLFF
clone size: NA
J gene: TRBJ1-4
V gene: TRBV29-1
D gene: NA

CDR3 DNA: TGCAGTGCTGGAGGACTAGCGGGGGTCAATGAGCAGTTCTTC
CDR3 protein: CSAGGLAGVNEQFF
clone size: many
J gene: TRBJ2-1
V gene: TRBV20-1
D gene: TRBD2

CDR3 DNA: TGCGCCAGCAGAAGAGACAGGAGCTCTGGAAACACCATATATTTT
CDR3 protein: CASRRDRSSGNTIYF
clone size: many
J gene: TRBJ1-3
V gene: TRBV5-1
D gene: NA

CDR3 DNA: TGTGCCAGCTCACCAAAACAGATAACAAAAGAGACCCAGTACTTC
CDR3 protein: CASSPKQITKETQYF
clone size: many
J gene: TRBJ2-5
V gene: TRBV18
D gene: NA

CDR3 DNA: TGCAGTGCTAGAGATTCGGTGTTCGGAGGACCAACCTACGAGCAGTACTTC
CDR3 protein: CSARDSVFGGPTYEQYF
clone size: NA
J gene: TRBJ2-7
V gene: TRBV20-1
D gene: NA

CDR3 DNA: TGTGCCAGCAGTTTCGGGGGGGCGAATACGCAGTATTTT
CDR3 protein: CASSFGGANTQYF
clone size: many
J gene: TRBJ2-3
V gene: TRBV28
D gene: TRBD2

CDR3 DNA: TGTGCCACCAGTGATCGGGGGATCACTGAAGCTTTCTTT
CDR3 protein: CATSDRGITEAFF
clone size: NA
J gene: TRBJ1-1
V gene: TRBV24-1
D gene: NA

CDR3 DNA: TGTGCCAGCAGCCTACTAGCGGGGTCCCAAGAGACCCAGTACTTC
CDR3 protein: CASSLLAGSQETQYF
clone size: many
J gene: TRBJ2-5
V gene: TRBV11-2
D gene: TRBD2

CDR3 DNA: TGTGCCAGCAGTTTCGAGACAGGGGGGGAGACCCAGTACTTC
CDR3 protein: CASSFETGGETQYF
clone size: many
J gene: TRBJ2-5
V gene: TRBV12-3/TRBV12-4
D gene: TRBD1

CDR3 DNA: TGTGCCAGCAGCTCAAGCACAGTCTATGGCTACACCTTC
CDR3 protein: CASSSSTVYGYTF
clone size: few
J gene: TRBJ1-2
V gene: TRBV7-9
D gene: NA

CDR3 DNA: TGTGCCAGCAGCCCGCGGACCCTAAGCGGTAACACTGAAGCTTTCTTT
CDR3 protein: CASSPRTLSGNTEAFF
clone size: many
J gene: TRBJ1-1
V gene: TRBV6-5
D gene: NA

CDR3 DNA: TGTGCCAGCAGCTTGAAGCGGGGCCGGGATTACAATGAGCAGTTCTTC
CDR3 protein: CASSLKRGRDYNEQFF
clone size: NA
J gene: TRBJ2-1
V gene: TRBV5-4
D gene: TRBD2

CDR3 DNA: TGTGCCAGCAGTCCCGGACTAGCGGGAATCTACGAGCAGTACTTC
CDR3 protein: CASSPGLAGIYEQYF
clone size: many
J gene: TRBJ2-7
V gene: TRBV12-3/TRBV12-4
D gene: TRBD2

CDR3 DNA: TGTGCCAGCAGCCCCTCACGGGGGCACACTGAAGCTTTCTTT
CDR3 protein: CASSPSRGHTEAFF
clone size: NA
J gene: TRBJ1-1
V gene: TRBV7-3
D gene: NA

CDR3 DNA: TGTGCCAGTAGTATCGGGAGCTGGTATGGTAATGAGCAGTTCTTC
CDR3 protein: CASSIGSWYGNEQFF
clone size: many
J gene: TRBJ2-1
V gene: TRBV19
D gene: NA

CDR3 DNA: TGTGCCAGCAGCCCGCCCCGGACAGGACCTAATGGCTACACCTTC
CDR3 protein: CASSPPRTGPNGYTF
clone size: many
J gene: TRBJ1-2
V gene: TRBV9
D gene: TRBD1

CDR3 DNA: TGTGCCAGTAGTGAATCCTGGTTTCCCGGGGCCAACGTCCTGACTTTC
CDR3 protein: CASSESWFPGANVLTF
clone size: many
J gene: TRBJ2-6
V gene: TRBV19
D gene: NA

CDR3 DNA: TGTGCCAGCAGTGCCACTAGCGGTACCTACAATGAGCAGTTCTTC
CDR3 protein: CASSATSGTYNEQFF
clone size: many
J gene: TRBJ2-1
V gene: TRBV6-4
D gene: TRBD2

CDR3 DNA: TGTGCCAGCAGCCAAGGGGGGTATAGCAATCAGCCCCAGCATTTT
CDR3 protein: CASSQGGYSNQPQHF
clone size: many
J gene: TRBJ1-5
V gene: TRBV3-1
D gene: NA

CDR3 DNA: TGTGCCAGCAGTTATCGACAGACCCAAGAGACCCAGTACTTC
CDR3 protein: CASSYRQTQETQYF
clone size: many
J gene: TRBJ2-5
V gene: TRBV6-5
D gene: NA

CDR3 DNA: TGCGCCAGCAGCTCCGGGACGGACACCGGGGAGCTGTTTTTT
CDR3 protein: CASSSGTDTGELFF
clone size: NA
J gene: TRBJ2-2
V gene: TRBV5-1
D gene: NA

CDR3 DNA: TGTGCCAGCAGCTCGGGCGGGGTGGAGACCCAGTACTTC
CDR3 protein: CASSSGGVETQYF
clone size: many
J gene: TRBJ2-5
V gene: TRBV11-2
D gene: NA

CDR3 DNA: TGTGCCAGCGCTAAAGGGGGGGGGTACGAGCAGTACTTC
CDR3 protein: CASAKGGGYEQYF
clone size: many
J gene: TRBJ2-7
V gene: TRBV7-2
D gene: NA

CDR3 DNA: TGTGCCAGCAGCCCCCCTCACGCTACGTTCGGGCAGTACTTC
CDR3 protein: CASSPPHATFGQYF
clone size: many
J gene: TRBJ2-7
V gene: TRBV7-2
D gene: NA

CDR3 DNA: TGTGCCAGCAGCTCCAACAGGGGCCAGAATCAGCCCCAGCATTTT
CDR3 protein: CASSSNRGQNQPQHF
clone size: many
J gene: TRBJ1-5
V gene: TRBV6-2/TRBV6-3
D gene: TRBD1

CDR3 DNA: TGTGCCAGCAGCCGAGGAGGGGCTAGCACAGATACGCAGTATTTT
CDR3 protein: CASSRGGASTDTQYF
clone size: NA
J gene: TRBJ2-3
V gene: TRBV7-6
D gene: NA

CDR3 DNA: TGTGCCAGCTCCAAAGGTAACGAGCAGTACTTC
CDR3 protein: CASSKGNEQYF
clone size: many
J gene: TRBJ2-7
V gene: TRBV25-1
D gene: NA